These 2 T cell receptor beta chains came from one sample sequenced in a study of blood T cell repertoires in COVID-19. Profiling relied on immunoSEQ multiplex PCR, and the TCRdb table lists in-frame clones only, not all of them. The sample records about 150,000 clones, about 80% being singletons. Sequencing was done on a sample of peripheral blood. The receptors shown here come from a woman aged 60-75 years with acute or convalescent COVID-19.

The CDR3 loop reads CASSSGQGSYNEQFF. CDR3 coding DNA: TGCGCCAGCAGCTCGGGACAGGGGTCCTACAATGAGCAGTTCTTC. The gene calls are TRBV4-1 and TRBJ2-1; 10 nucleotides line up with TRBD1. This CDR3 has 15 residues. Germline V gene data show CDR1 as MGHRA and CDR2 as YSYEKL. J lost 1 base, V lost 5 bases, and 2 bases had no gene match.

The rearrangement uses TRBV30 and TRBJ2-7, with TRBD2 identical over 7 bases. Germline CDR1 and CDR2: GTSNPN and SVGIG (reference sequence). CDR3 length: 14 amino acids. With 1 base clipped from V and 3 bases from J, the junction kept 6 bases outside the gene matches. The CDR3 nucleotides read TGTGCCTGGAGTGCCCTGGGCGGGGGCTACGAGCAGTACTTC. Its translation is CAWSALGGGYEQYF.